These 13 T cell receptor beta chains originate from one sample sequenced in a study of OX40 agonist ivuxolimab in advanced cancers. Some clones are missing from TCRdb's copy, which holds only in-frame ones; the method was immunoSEQ multiplex PCR. The data hold fewer than 85,000 clones, with more than 70% observed a single time. Sequenced material: CD4+ or CD8+ T cells sorted from blood, taken in a trial of the OX40 agonist ivuxolimab. The source is an adult with an advanced solid tumor such as melanoma, head and neck, liver or kidney cancer.

The rearrangement links TRBV7-9 to TRBJ2-2; no reliable D call. V lost 5 bases to trimming and J lost 7 bases, with 17 bases between them. This CDR3 contains 15 residues. CDR1 is SEHNR, CDR2 FQNEAQ, per germline (reference sequence). The CDR3 DNA reads as TGTGCCAGCAGCCACGAGTGGGCTAGGCTCGGGGAGCTGTTTTTT. Amino acids: CASSHEWARLGELFF.

The chain links TRBV2 to TRBJ1-1, with unresolved D. The V end was cut by 11 bases, the J end by 1 base, with 17 bases between. CDR3 length: 14 residues. Germline V lookup: CDR1 SNHLY, CDR2 FYNNEI. Here the CDR3 reads CASRPAGENTEAFF. CDR3 bases: TGTGCCTCTCGACCCGCGGGTGAGAACACTGAAGCTTTCTTT.

The chain is built from TRBV19 and TRBJ1-1, with D possibly being TRBD1 (5 bases). Trimming took 3 bases from V and 11 from J, leaving 10 bases between them. The CDR3 covers 11 residues. Germline V lookup: CDR1 LNHDA, CDR2 SQIVND (reference sequence). The CDR3 nucleotides read TGTGCCAGTAGTATGGGGCTCGGGGCTTTCTTT. Protein sequence: CASSMGLGAFF.

V and J are TRBV15 and TRBJ2-7; 9 bases map to TRBD1. This CDR3 has 13 residues. The V and J ends lost 3 bases and 3 bases, in that order; junction bases with no gene match: 0. The germline gives CDR1 LNHNV, CDR2 YYDKDF (reference sequence). CDR3 in DNA: TGTGCCACCAGCAGGACAGGGGGCTACGAGCAGTACGTC. It translates to CATSRTGGYEQYV.

This clone was seen a few times. The V call is TRBV7-9, the J call TRBJ1-2, with D possibly being TRBD1 (5 bases). The CDR3 has 13 amino acids. The ends were cut back, 3 bases at V and 3 bases at J, with 8 bases in the middle. Germline CDR1 reads SEHNR; CDR2 reads FQNEAQ (reference sequence). The CDR3 DNA is TGTGCCAGCAGCTTGGGACTGGACTATGGCTACACCTTC. Amino acid sequence: CASSLGLDYGYTF. Full variable domain (remainder filled in from reference TRBV7-9 and TRBJ1-2): DTGVSQNPRHKITKRGQNVTFRCDPISEHNRLYWYRQTLGQGPEFLTYFQNEAQLEKSRLLSDRFSAERPKGSFSTLEIQRTEQGDSAMYLCASSLGLDYGYTFGSGTRLTVV.

The chain combines TRBV18 with TRBJ2-3; 10 bases fit TRBD2. This CDR3 region has 14 residues. V gave up 2 bases and J gave up 11 bases; unmatched junction bases: 7. Germline lookup yields CDR1 KGHSH and CDR2 LQKENI. For the CDR3, the DNA is TGTGCCAGCTCACCAGGGATAGCGGGGGGCGAGCAGTATTTT. This gives the protein CASSPGIAGGEQYF.

V gene TRBV25-1 combines with J gene TRBJ2-3, with 7 bases matching TRBD1. The J segment lost 3 bases and the V segment lost 4 bases, leaving 4 bases of the junction unmatched. The germline V gene has CDR1 MGHDK and CDR2 SYGVNS. This CDR3 contains 14 residues. CDR3 DNA sequence: TGTGCCAGCAGTGGACAGGGTTCAACAGATACGCAGTATTTT. It encodes CASSGQGSTDTQYF.

The rearrangement links TRBV7-9 to TRBJ1-1, with 8 bases identical to TRBD1. The V gene's germline CDR1 is SEHNR and CDR2 FQNEAQ (reference sequence). CDR3 length: 13 amino acids. Trimming at V came to 6 bases and at J to 1 base, leaving 1 base not matched to a gene. The CDR3 region is CASRGTGNTEAFF. CDR3 nucleotide sequence: TGTGCCAGCAGGGGGACAGGGAACACTGAAGCTTTCTTT.

The gene calls are TRBV10-3 and TRBJ1-1, with D possibly matching TRBD1 (6 bases). Trimming stripped 3 bases from V and 4 bases from J, with 15 bases between. Germline V gene lookup returns CDR1 ENHRY and CDR2 SYGVKD. The CDR3 extends over 15 amino acids. The CDR3 DNA sequence: TGTGCCATCAGTGACAGGGGCCCGGGGGTCACTGAAGCTTTCTTT. Translating gives CAISDRGPGVTEAFF.

The chain has TRBV28 and TRBJ2-5, with a weak D call TRBD2 (7 bases). Trimming left V 5 bases short and J 5 bases short, with 12 bases between. Germline CDR1 and CDR2: MDHEN and SYDVKM. The CDR3 is 13 amino acids. The CDR3 protein is CASSGGGVETQYF. CDR3 sequence (DNA): TGTGCCAGCAGTGGGGGGGGCGTTGAGACCCAGTACTTC. The variable domain in full, with the rest retrieved from reference TRBV28 and TRBJ2-5, is DVKVTQSSRYLVKRTGEKVFLECVQDMDHENMFWYRQDPGLGLRLIYFSYDVKMKEKGDIPEGYSVSREKKERFSLILESASTNQTSMYLCASSGGGVETQYFGPGTRLLVL.

The genes are TRBV7-2 and TRBJ2-5; D is unresolved. Per the germline V gene, CDR1 is SGHTA and CDR2 is FQGNSA. V was trimmed by 3 bases and J by 5 bases, leaving 13 bases between them. The CDR3 has 14 amino acids. The DNA of the CDR3 is TGTGCCAGCAGCTTCCGGACGGGTCGGGAGACCCAGTACTTC. Amino acids: CASSFRTGRETQYF. The variable domain in full, with the rest retrieved from reference TRBV7-2 and TRBJ2-5, is GAGVSQSPSNKVTEKGKDVELRCDPISGHTALYWYRQSLGQGLEFLIYFQGNSAPDKSGLPSDRFSAERTGGSVSTLTIQRTQQEDSAVYLCASSFRTGRETQYFGPGTRLLVL.

The V gene is TRBV5-6, the J gene TRBJ1-5; D perhaps matches TRBD1 (5 bases). This CDR3 has 15 amino acids. Trimming took off 4 bases at V and 9 bases at J, with 20 bases between the two ends. CDR1 and CDR2 from the germline V gene are SGHDT and YYEEEE. The CDR3 loop is CASSRTGTELGPQHF. The CDR3 region has the DNA TGTGCCAGCAGCCGGACCGGGACGGAATTGGGGCCCCAGCATTTT.

The V and J genes are TRBV28 and TRBJ2-4, with D maybe TRBD2 (5 bases). CDR1 is MDHEN, CDR2 SYDVKM, per germline. The V end lost 3 bases, the J end lost 8 bases, and 14 bases lay between the germline ends. The CDR3 runs to 14 residues. CDR3 residues: CASSLRAGTDIQYF. In nucleotides, the CDR3 is TGTGCCAGCAGTTTGCGGGCCGGAACGGACATTCAGTACTTC.